This record covers a single T cell receptor (beta chain). Measured with immunoSEQ multiplex PCR; TCRdb has only the in-frame clones, and not every one. The table lists 50,000 to 75,000 clones, around 91% of them singletons, with 1% to 1.5% in the top ten. V was pared by 3 bases and J by 4 bases, with 22 bases between. The CDR3 is 18 amino acids. The germline CDR1 and CDR2 sequences are MRHNA and SNTAGT. The data were taken from a study of T cell changes during pregnancy in multiple sclerosis. This sequence joins TRBV6-4 and TRBJ2-1; TRBD2 might be the D (7 bases). The sample was peripheral blood, taken after pregnancy. This receptor was obtained from a female donor in good health, enrolled as a control in a pregnancy study. DNA for the CDR3: TGTGCCAGCAGTGATAAGAGCCGGGGGGCCGCCACTTACAATGAGCAGTTCTTC. Translated: CASSDKSRGAATYNEQFF.